This TCR beta chain was observed in a study of identical twins (dated by TCRdb to 2016 to 2017). Describing the broader study: To test whether fetal clonotypes persist, this study deep-sequenced TCR alpha and beta repertoires from monozygotic twins, from unrelated adults of various ages, and from cord blood. To rule out contamination, the twin experiments were replicated at different times with different library preparation protocols.

What the authors observed across the whole study: Compared with coincidental sharing between unrelated individuals, out-of-frame TCR alpha sequences shared between twins had an excess of sequences with low generation probability. Because the same donors could not be followed over many years, the conclusions relied on cross-sectional statistical analysis. Abundant cord blood beta clonotypes carried fewer insertions; young adult naive repertoires showed a weaker similar trend, while memory repertoires showed none. In beta out-of-frame sequences, excess twin sharing was weaker, because having fewer shared sequences lowered the signal-to-noise ratio. Invariant T cells such as MAIT and iNKT could partly confound zero-insertion analyses, although diverse VJ usage argued against such confounding for most clonotypes. Out-of-frame TCR alpha sharing in monozygotic twins was systematically underestimated by recombination models, whereas sharing between unrelated individuals was in agreement with the recombination models.

Only healthy Caucasian donors were included. The library was made by 5' RACE. Reads for this sample came from an Illumina HiSeq 2000. Template switching added a universal primer binding site, and the final cDNA carried a unique molecular identifier that allowed TCR cDNA molecules to be counted accurately. Specific primers in the conserved constant-segment region were used to synthesize first-strand cDNA for TCR alpha and beta chains. To control for contamination, each cDNA library was double barcoded with a SMART-Mk sample barcode plus Illumina barcodes. TruSeq adapter sequences, together with Illumina sample barcodes, were added in two successive PCR steps. The Illumina HiSeq platform was used with custom primers to sequence TCR alpha and beta cDNA libraries. The authors' pipeline ran thus. MiGEC was used to process raw reads and extract unique molecular identifiers, and MiXCR was used to find CDR3 positions. Recombination models were inferred per individual with the repgenHMM and IGoR tools using an EM algorithm. The tcR package in R was used for shared clonotype analysis, with sharing normalized by the product of cloneset sizes. Out-of-frame nonproductive sequences were analyzed to study raw recombination free of thymic and clonal selection effects. Starting from the raw public reads, TCRdb applied fastp trimming at Q25, assembled clones with MiXCR and retained in-frame beta chains. Duplicate CDR3 protein sequences are folded into a single record with the most common DNA and genes. The V and J calls, along with clone size, are taken from TCRdb and not from the paper's own processing. The sample table holds approximately 1.8 million distinct CDR3 sequences, of which around 29% were seen once. Of the sample, under 0.35% falls within the top ten clones.

Per the germline V gene, SNHLY is the CDR1 and FYNNEI is the CDR2. V is pared back by 4 bases and J by 11 bases, with 14 bases lying between the germline termini. The CDR3 sequence holds 12 residues, the cysteine and phenylalanine included. Kept here is only the CDR3 DNA, which spans 36 bases and is read in frame from base 1. In regard to this clonotype: The antigen it binds to is not known. Per-base qualities were not stored, and no clone one base away is much larger.

Sequences were obtained from cord blood. The rearrangement joined TRBV2 to TRBJ2-5, with the identity of the D gene unclear. This receptor was identified in a newborn girl in good health. The nucleotide sequence is TGTGCCAGCAGTGGGTTGGCGCGCTGGCAGTACTTC. This translates into CASSGLARWQYF.